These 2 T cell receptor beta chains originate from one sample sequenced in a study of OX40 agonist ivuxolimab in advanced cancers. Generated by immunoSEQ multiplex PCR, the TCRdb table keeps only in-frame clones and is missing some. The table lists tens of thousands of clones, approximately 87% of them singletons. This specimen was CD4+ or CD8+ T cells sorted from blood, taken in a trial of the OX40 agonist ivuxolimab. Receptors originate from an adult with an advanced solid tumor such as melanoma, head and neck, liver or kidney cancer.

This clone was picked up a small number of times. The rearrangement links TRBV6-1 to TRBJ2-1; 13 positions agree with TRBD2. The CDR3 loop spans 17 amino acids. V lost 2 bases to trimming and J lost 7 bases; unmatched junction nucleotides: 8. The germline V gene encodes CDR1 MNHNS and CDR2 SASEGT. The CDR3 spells CASSEKIRTSGSNEQFF. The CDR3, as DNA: TGTGCCAGCAGTGAAAAGATCCGGACTAGCGGGAGTAATGAGCAGTTCTTC.

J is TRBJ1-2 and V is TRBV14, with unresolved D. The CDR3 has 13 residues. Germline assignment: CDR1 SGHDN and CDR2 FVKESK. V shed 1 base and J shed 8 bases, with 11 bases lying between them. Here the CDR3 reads CASSQVKDGGYTF. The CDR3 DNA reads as TGTGCCAGCAGCCAAGTTAAGGATGGAGGCTACACCTTC.